This TCR beta chain is drawn from a study of Graves' ophthalmopathy and Graves' hyperthyroidism. Investigators amplified TCR beta CDR3 regions from RNA transcripts. Second-round multiplex PCR followed a first-round RT-PCR using HTBI primers. TCRdb reprocessed the multiplex PCR reads via MiXCR and lists one record per CDR3 protein. The sample contains approximately 380,000 distinct CDR3 sequences, under 25% of which appear only once. Germline V lookup: CDR1 WSHSY, CDR2 SAAADI. The CDR3 runs to 14 residues. Turning to this clonotype: At one of its ends the junction is not consistent with the germline gene, which may arise from a read error.

The sample was peripheral blood. The sequence came from a woman aged 18-29 years with stable Graves' hyperthyroidism. The rearrangement uses TRBV10-2 and TRBJ2-4, with D perhaps matching TRBD1 (6 bases). CDR3 DNA sequence: TGCGCCAGCAGTGAGAGGCAGCGAGGGGACATTAAGTACTTC. This gives the protein CASSERQRGDIKYF.